This T cell receptor beta chain appears in the sequencing data of a study of cytomegalovirus exposure and HLA in healthy donors. Study-wide context: The study's early data release held some 85 million unique TCRs from HLA-typed donors.

Study-wide results and caveats: Analyzed later, association rates of TCRs varied across HLA loci, with DRB1 most and HLA-C fewest. According to the study, some 160 TCR beta chains were cytomegalovirus-associated.

The V gene lost 6 bases and the J gene lost 3 bases, with 15 bases spanning the gap. This CDR3 is built from 15 residues. Germline V gene data show CDR1 as GTSNPN and CDR2 as SVGIG (reference sequence). On this clone: No antigen is known for it.

Vbeta (60) and Jbeta (13) primers were used in the PCR. Sequenced by immunoSEQ multiplex PCR; TCRdb stores in-frame clones only, minus some. The top ten hold 2% of the sample, which has roughly 98,000 clones, roughly 80% seen once. The origin of this receptor is a man between 40 and 49 years old in good health and CMV-seronegative. The chain combines TRBV30 with TRBJ1-6; D not resolved. Sequencing was performed on PBMCs. The CDR3 DNA reads TGTGCCTGCCTCAAGAATCGGGGCTATAATTCACCCCTCCACTTT. It encodes CACLKNRGYNSPLHF.